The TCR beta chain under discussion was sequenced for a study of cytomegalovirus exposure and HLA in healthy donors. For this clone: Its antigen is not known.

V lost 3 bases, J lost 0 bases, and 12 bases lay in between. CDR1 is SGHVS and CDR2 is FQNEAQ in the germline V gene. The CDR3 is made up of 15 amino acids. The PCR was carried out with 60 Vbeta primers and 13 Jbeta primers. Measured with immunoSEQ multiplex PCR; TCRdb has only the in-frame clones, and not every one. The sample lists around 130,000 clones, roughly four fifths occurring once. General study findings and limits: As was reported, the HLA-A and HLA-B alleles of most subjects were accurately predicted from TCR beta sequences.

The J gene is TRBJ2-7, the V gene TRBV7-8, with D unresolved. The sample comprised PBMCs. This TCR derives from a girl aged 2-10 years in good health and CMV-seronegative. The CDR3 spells CASSLSYRYSYEQYF. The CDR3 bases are TGTGCCAGCAGCTTGTCTTACCGGTACTCCTACGAGCAGTACTTC.